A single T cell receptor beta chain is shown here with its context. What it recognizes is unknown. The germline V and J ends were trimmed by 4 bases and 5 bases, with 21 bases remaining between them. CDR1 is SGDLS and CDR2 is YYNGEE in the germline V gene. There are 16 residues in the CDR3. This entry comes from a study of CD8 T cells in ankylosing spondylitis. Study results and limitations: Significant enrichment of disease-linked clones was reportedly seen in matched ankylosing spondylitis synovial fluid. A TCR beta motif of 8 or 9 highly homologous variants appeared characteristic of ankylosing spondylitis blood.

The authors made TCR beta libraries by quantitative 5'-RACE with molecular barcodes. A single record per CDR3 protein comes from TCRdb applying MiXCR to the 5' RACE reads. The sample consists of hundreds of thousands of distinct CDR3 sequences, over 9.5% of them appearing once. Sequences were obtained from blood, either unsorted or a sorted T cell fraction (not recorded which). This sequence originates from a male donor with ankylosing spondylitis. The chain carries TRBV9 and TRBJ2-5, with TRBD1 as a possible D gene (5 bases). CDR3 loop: CASSRGRALLGETQYF. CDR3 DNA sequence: TGTGCCAGCAGCAGGGGCCGGGCCCTACTCGGGGAGACCCAGTACTTC.